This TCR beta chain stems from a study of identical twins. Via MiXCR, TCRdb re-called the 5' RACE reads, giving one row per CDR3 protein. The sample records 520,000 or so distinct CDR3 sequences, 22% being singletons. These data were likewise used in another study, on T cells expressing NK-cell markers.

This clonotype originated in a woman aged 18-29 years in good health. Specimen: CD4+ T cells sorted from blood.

CDR3 in amino acids: CASSWDFEQYF. In DNA, the CDR3 is TGTGCCAGCAGCTGGGACTTCGAGCAGTACTTC. This chain links TRBV7-9 with TRBJ2-7, with D tentatively TRBD2 (6 bases). Trimming took off 4 bases at V and 6 bases at J, with 7 bases between the two ends. This CDR3 region has 11 residues. Germline CDR1 reads SEHNR; CDR2 reads FQNEAQ (reference sequence).